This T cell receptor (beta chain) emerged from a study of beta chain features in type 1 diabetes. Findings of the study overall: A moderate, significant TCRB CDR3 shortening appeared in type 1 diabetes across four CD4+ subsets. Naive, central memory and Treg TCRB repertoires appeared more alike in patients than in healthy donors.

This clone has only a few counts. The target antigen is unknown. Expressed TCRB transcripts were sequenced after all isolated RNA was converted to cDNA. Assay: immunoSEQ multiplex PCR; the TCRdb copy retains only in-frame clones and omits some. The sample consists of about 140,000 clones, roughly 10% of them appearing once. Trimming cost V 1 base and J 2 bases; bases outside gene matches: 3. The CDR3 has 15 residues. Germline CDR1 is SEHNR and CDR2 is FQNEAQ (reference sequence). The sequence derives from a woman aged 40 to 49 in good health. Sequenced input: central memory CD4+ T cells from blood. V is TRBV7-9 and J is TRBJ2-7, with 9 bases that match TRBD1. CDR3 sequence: CASSLVGDRAYEQYF. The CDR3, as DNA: TGTGCCAGCAGCTTAGTTGGGGACAGGGCCTACGAGCAGTACTTC. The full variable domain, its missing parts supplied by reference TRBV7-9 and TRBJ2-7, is DTGVSQNPRHKITKRGQNVTFRCDPISEHNRLYWYRQTLGQGPEFLTYFQNEAQLEKSRLLSDRFSAERPKGSFSTLEIQRTEQGDSAMYLCASSLVGDRAYEQYFGPGTRLTVT.